Listed below are T cell receptor beta chains from one sample, sequenced in a study of early T cells in non-severe SARS-CoV-2 infection. TCRdb reanalysed the 5' RACE reads using MiXCR and keeps one entry per CDR3 protein. The table records more than 90,000 distinct CDR3 sequences, approximately 9.9% of them present only once. Sequencing was done on a sample of whole blood. All receptors come from an adult who was a healthcare worker with PCR-confirmed SARS-CoV-2 infection or an uninfected control (not recorded which). Both conserved end residues are part of each CDR3. A D gene is named only where the DNA matches it firmly. Clone size is shown for a subset of rows, as once, few, many or a class of expanded clone.

j_call d_call clone_size v_call cdr3_nt cdr3_aa
TRBJ2-1 NA NA TRBV7-6 TGTGCCAGCAGCTTAGGTGCGGGGACGGGGGAGTTCTTC CASSLGAGTGEFF
TRBJ2-7 NA NA TRBV20-1 TGCAGTGCTAGAGATCCTCAGAAGGGCTCCTACGAGCAGTACTTC CSARDPQKGSYEQYF
TRBJ2-1 NA many TRBV20-1 TGCAGTGCTCAGAGCGGAATTTGGGATGAGCAGTTCTTC CSAQSGIWDEQFF
TRBJ2-2 NA many TRBV2 TGTGCCAGCAGGGAAGGGGGGAACACCGGGGAGCTGTTTTTT CASREGGNTGELFF
TRBJ1-5 NA many TRBV18 TGTGCCAGCTCACCGGAGTACAAACCTAGCAATCAGCCCCAGCATTTT CASSPEYKPSNQPQHF
TRBJ2-2 TRBD1 many TRBV7-7 TGTGCTAGCAGCTTGCAGGGGGCGCGGGCCGGGGAGCTGTTTTTT CASSLQGARAGELFF
TRBJ2-1 TRBD2 many TRBV20-1 TGCAGTGCTAGGACTAGCGGGGGGGCCGATGAGCAGTTCTTC CSARTSGGADEQFF
TRBJ2-3 NA NA TRBV12-3/TRBV12-4 TGTGCCAGCAGCGAAACAGGCCCCACAGATACGCAGTATTTT CASSETGPTDTQYF
TRBJ2-7 NA many TRBV7-2 TGTGCCAGCAGCTCCGCAAGTACCTACGAGCAGTACTTC CASSSASTYEQYF
TRBJ2-5 TRBD1 many TRBV4-1 TGCGCCAGCAGCCAATCCCGGACAGGAGAGACCCAGTACTTC CASSQSRTGETQYF
TRBJ1-6 TRBD1 NA TRBV3-1 TGTGCCAGCAGCCAAACAGGGGTCTCACCCCTCCACTTT CASSQTGVSPLHF
TRBJ2-3 TRBD2 NA TRBV20-1 TGCAGTGCTAGAGATTCGGGAGGGAGATTAGATACGCAGTATTTT CSARDSGGRLDTQYF
TRBJ2-6 NA many TRBV4-2 TGTGCCAGCAGCCAAGCGGGCTCTGGGGCCAACGTCCTGACTTTC CASSQAGSGANVLTF
TRBJ1-2 TRBD1 many TRBV18 TGTGCCAGCTCACCGGGGACAGGGGCGTTTTCTAACTATGGCTACACCTTC CASSPGTGAFSNYGYTF
TRBJ1-1 NA few TRBV2 TGTGCCAGCTGGGACCCGGGCCACACTGAAGCTTTCTTT CASWDPGHTEAFF
TRBJ1-1 NA many TRBV6-2/TRBV6-3 TGTGCCAGCAGTTACTCGATAGGGTTGACTGAAGCTTTCTTT CASSYSIGLTEAFF
TRBJ1-6 TRBD1 NA TRBV5-1 TGCGCCAGCAGCTTATGGGACAGGGTAAATTCACCCCTCCACTTT CASSLWDRVNSPLHF
TRBJ1-2 NA few TRBV27 TGTGCCAGCAGTTACGGGGGGCGCGGAAGGGGAAACTATGGCTACACCTTC CASSYGGRGRGNYGYTF
TRBJ1-2 NA NA TRBV18 TGTGCCAGCTCGGATCGACAGCCCATCTATGGCTACACCTTC CASSDRQPIYGYTF